This is a list of T cell receptor beta chains from one sample in a study of T cell responses to AZD1222 COVID-19 vaccine. The repertoire was sequenced with immunoSEQ multiplex PCR; TCRdb's copy has only in-frame clones and lacks some. Among some 150,000 clones listed, about 89% were seen once. The source was peripheral blood, collected on day 0 of MenACWY control vaccination. The receptors were gathered from an adult in good health. CDR3s include the opening cysteine and the closing phenylalanine or tryptophan. The order of the fields is clone size, J gene, V gene, D gene, CDR3 protein, CDR3 DNA. The D gene is left open where the match is weak. Expanded clones are given a class, and other clones once, few, many or no size at all.

clone size: -
J gene: TRBJ2-7
V gene: TRBV27
D gene: TRBD1
CDR3 protein: CASRKTTGSSYEQYF
CDR3 DNA: TGTGCCAGCAGGAAAACGACAGGGAGCTCCTACGAGCAGTACTTC

clone size: -
J gene: TRBJ2-1
V gene: TRBV5-1
D gene: TRBD1
CDR3 protein: CASSFRGQGYEKFF
CDR3 DNA: TGCGCCAGCAGCTTTAGGGGACAGGGTTACGAAAAGTTCTTC

clone size: -
J gene: TRBJ1-4
V gene: TRBV7-9
D gene: -
CDR3 protein: CASSPLDGYNEKLFF
CDR3 DNA: TGTGCCAGCAGCCCCTTGGACGGCTATAATGAAAAACTGTTTTTT

clone size: once
J gene: TRBJ1-4
V gene: TRBV7-9
D gene: -
CDR3 protein: CASSLTGRDEKLFF
CDR3 DNA: TGTGCCAGCAGCCTTACAGGGAGAGATGAAAAACTGTTTTTT

clone size: -
J gene: TRBJ2-7
V gene: TRBV29-1
D gene: -
CDR3 protein: CSAISSYEQYF
CDR3 DNA: TGCAGCGCCATAAGCTCCTACGAGCAGTACTTC

clone size: -
J gene: TRBJ1-2
V gene: TRBV6-5
D gene: -
CDR3 protein: CASIPTQGRHYGYTF
CDR3 DNA: TGTGCCAGCATTCCCACCCAGGGTAGACACTATGGCTACACCTTC

clone size: once
J gene: TRBJ1-3
V gene: TRBV6-1
D gene: TRBD1
CDR3 protein: CASSDEGTGGNTIYF
CDR3 DNA: TGTGCCAGCAGTGACGAAGGGACAGGGGGAAACACCATATATTTT

clone size: -
J gene: TRBJ2-1
V gene: TRBV6-1
D gene: TRBD2
CDR3 protein: CASSEAGLDFNEQFF
CDR3 DNA: TGTGCCAGCAGTGAAGCAGGACTAGACTTCAATGAGCAGTTCTTC

clone size: once
J gene: TRBJ2-4
V gene: TRBV2
D gene: -
CDR3 protein: CASRMERSGINIQYF
CDR3 DNA: TGTGCCAGCAGAATGGAACGCTCGGGGATTAACATTCAGTACTTC

clone size: -
J gene: TRBJ2-7
V gene: TRBV28
D gene: -
CDR3 protein: CASSYLAGTYEQYF
CDR3 DNA: TGTGCCAGCAGTTACTTGGCTGGAACCTACGAGCAGTACTTC

clone size: -
J gene: TRBJ2-3
V gene: TRBV11-2
D gene: -
CDR3 protein: CASSVRGAYTDTQYF
CDR3 DNA: TGTGCCAGCAGCGTTAGGGGGGCTTACACAGATACGCAGTATTTT

clone size: -
J gene: TRBJ2-2
V gene: TRBV14
D gene: -
CDR3 protein: CASGAAANTGELFF
CDR3 DNA: TGTGCCAGCGGGGCGGCAGCTAACACCGGGGAGCTGTTTTTT

clone size: -
J gene: TRBJ2-3
V gene: TRBV2
D gene: -
CDR3 protein: CASSWGRGTDTQYF
CDR3 DNA: TGTGCCAGCAGTTGGGGAAGGGGCACAGATACGCAGTATTTT

clone size: -
J gene: TRBJ2-1
V gene: TRBV7-2
D gene: TRBD2
CDR3 protein: CASSLAGRFSGRYLWRNEQFF
CDR3 DNA: TGTGCCAGCAGCTTAGCTGGTCGATTTAGCGGGAGGTATCTATGGAGGAATGAGCAGTTCTTC

clone size: once
J gene: TRBJ1-5
V gene: TRBV6-5
D gene: TRBD1
CDR3 protein: CASSYQGASQPQHF
CDR3 DNA: TGTGCCAGCAGTTATCAGGGGGCGTCTCAGCCCCAGCATTTT

clone size: -
J gene: TRBJ1-1
V gene: TRBV5-3
D gene: -
CDR3 protein: CARSLPRLNTEAFF
CDR3 DNA: TGTGCCAGAAGCTTGCCCCGACTGAACACTGAAGCTTTCTTT

clone size: -
J gene: TRBJ2-5
V gene: TRBV3-1/TRBV3-2
D gene: -
CDR3 protein: CASSQDSKTQYF
CDR3 DNA: TGTGCCAGCAGCCAAGATTCGAAGACCCAGTACTTC

clone size: -
J gene: TRBJ2-7
V gene: TRBV5-1
D gene: TRBD1
CDR3 protein: CASSFGQGIAYEQYF
CDR3 DNA: TGCGCCAGCAGCTTTGGACAGGGGATCGCCTACGAGCAGTACTTC

clone size: -
J gene: TRBJ2-7
V gene: TRBV5-4
D gene: -
CDR3 protein: CASSSRGLSYEQYF
CDR3 DNA: TGTGCCAGCAGTAGCCGGGGCCTCTCCTACGAGCAGTACTTC

clone size: -
J gene: TRBJ1-2
V gene: TRBV9
D gene: -
CDR3 protein: CASSEGDGRGYTF
CDR3 DNA: TGTGCCAGCAGCGAAGGGGACGGTCGGGGCTACACCTTC

clone size: -
J gene: TRBJ2-2
V gene: TRBV7-3
D gene: TRBD2
CDR3 protein: CASSPMTGTSGRYTGELFF
CDR3 DNA: TGTGCCAGCAGCCCCATGACCGGGACTAGCGGGAGGTACACCGGGGAGCTGTTTTTT

clone size: -
J gene: TRBJ2-3
V gene: TRBV19
D gene: -
CDR3 protein: CASSIGGSSTDTQYF
CDR3 DNA: TGTGCCAGTAGTATAGGTGGTTCTAGCACAGATACGCAGTATTTT

clone size: once
J gene: TRBJ1-5
V gene: TRBV28
D gene: TRBD1
CDR3 protein: CASSRTGLNQPQHF
CDR3 DNA: TGTGCCAGCAGTCGGACAGGTCTCAATCAGCCCCAGCATTTT

clone size: -
J gene: TRBJ2-7
V gene: TRBV6-5
D gene: TRBD2
CDR3 protein: CASSYGTSSYEQYF
CDR3 DNA: TGTGCCAGCAGTTACGGGACTAGCTCCTACGAGCAGTACTTC

clone size: -
J gene: TRBJ1-1
V gene: TRBV12-3/TRBV12-4
D gene: -
CDR3 protein: CASSLTGNTEAFF
CDR3 DNA: TGTGCCAGCAGTTTAACAGGGAACACTGAAGCTTTCTTT

clone size: few
J gene: TRBJ2-7
V gene: TRBV2
D gene: -
CDR3 protein: CASRKETGGDEQYF
CDR3 DNA: TGTGCCAGCAGGAAGGAGACTGGAGGGGACGAGCAGTACTTC

clone size: once
J gene: TRBJ2-3
V gene: TRBV9
D gene: -
CDR3 protein: CASSLDEGWQYF
CDR3 DNA: TGTGCCAGCAGCCTCGACGAGGGTTGGCAGTATTTT

clone size: -
J gene: TRBJ1-5
V gene: TRBV15
D gene: TRBD1
CDR3 protein: CATQGASLNQPQHF
CDR3 DNA: TGTGCCACCCAGGGGGCGAGCCTCAATCAGCCCCAGCATTTT